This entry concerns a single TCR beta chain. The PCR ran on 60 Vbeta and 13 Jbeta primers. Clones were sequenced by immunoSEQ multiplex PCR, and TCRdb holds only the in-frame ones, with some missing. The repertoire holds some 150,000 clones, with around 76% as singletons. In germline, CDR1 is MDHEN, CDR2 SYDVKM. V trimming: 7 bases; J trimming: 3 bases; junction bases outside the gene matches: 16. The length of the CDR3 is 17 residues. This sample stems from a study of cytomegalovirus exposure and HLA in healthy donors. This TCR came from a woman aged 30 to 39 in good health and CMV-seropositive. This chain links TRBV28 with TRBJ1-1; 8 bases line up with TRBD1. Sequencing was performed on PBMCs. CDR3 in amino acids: CASIPNHLDRGDTEAFF. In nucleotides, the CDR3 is TGTGCCAGCATTCCAAATCACCTCGACAGGGGCGACACTGAAGCTTTCTTT.